The present T cell receptor (beta chain) was sequenced within a study of PD-1 blockade in classical Hodgkin lymphoma. At the level of the study: Each patient was given nivolumab 3 mg/kg through a vein every 2 weeks. Points from the study as a whole: Exclusion was the outcome for patients who began nivolumab under 1 year after ASCT. Whereas CD4+ TCR diversity had risen significantly by C4D1, CD8+ TCR diversity had not. Newly diagnosed patients were reported to exhibit reduced baseline TCR diversity relative to healthy donors.

Relapse after autologous stem cell transplantation occurred in every patient, and brentuximab vedotin exposure varied. A word on this clone: Its antigen remains unidentified.

Assay used: immunoSEQ multiplex PCR; TCRdb lists only in-frame clones, some missing. The repertoire consists of 55,000 to 75,000 clones, with 85% to 95% occurring once and the leading ten covering around 8.5%. Trimming left V 5 bases short and J 3 bases short, with 5 bases between. The CDR3 sequence is 10 residues long. Germline V gene data show CDR1 as DFQATT and CDR2 as SNEGSKA (reference sequence). The starting material was peripheral blood mononuclear cells (PBMCs), obtained at baseline. The receptor's source is a human donor with classical Hodgkin lymphoma. This sequence joins TRBV20-1 and TRBJ2-7; D is undetermined. In DNA, the CDR3 is TGCAGTGCTGGGCACTACGAGCAGTACTTC. It is translated as CSAGHYEQYF.